What follows are 23 T cell receptor beta chains derived from one specimen sequenced in a study of response to subunit inactivated influenza vaccine. Each CDR3 protein is one row after TCRdb ran MiXCR on the RT-PCR reads. Of around 320,000 distinct CDR3 sequences in the sample, roughly 22% were seen once. This specimen consisted of PBMCs from blood, obtained approximately 20 months after vaccination. The receptors shown here come from a man between 50 and 75 years old who received an inactivated influenza vaccine.

To note about this clonotype: The germline gene is not matched at one end of the junction; a read error may be the cause. This chain connects TRBV2 to TRBJ2-1; D is perhaps TRBD2 (6 bases). CDR1 and CDR2 (germline): SNHLY, FYNNEI. This CDR3 has 13 amino acids. The CDR3 DNA is TGTGCCAGCAGGACGGGACTCTACAATGAGCAGTCCTTC. This codes for CASRTGLYNEQSF.

A few counts support this clonotype. The chain combines TRBV5-1 with TRBJ1-4; D gene ambiguous. Germline V gives CDR1 SGHRS, CDR2 YFSETQ. This CDR3 has 15 residues. Trimming shortened V by 1 base and J by 3 bases, and 10 bases separated the two germline ends. The CDR3 sequence: CASSLSQAPNEKLFF. As DNA, the CDR3 is TGCGCCAGCAGCTTGTCACAAGCGCCTAATGAAAAACTGTTTTTT.

This clonotype was counted between two and nine times. The V gene is TRBV9, the J gene TRBJ2-3; D assignment may be TRBD1 or TRBD2 (6 bases each). V shed 3 bases and J shed 3 bases, with 17 bases lying between them. The germline gives CDR1 SGDLS, CDR2 YYNGEE. The CDR3 has 16 residues. DNA for the CDR3: TGTGCCAGCAGCGCTAGAGGGGGGCTGGCGACAGATACGCAGTATTTT. This codes for CASSARGGLATDTQYF.

A word on this clonotype: Compared with germline, one end of the junction differs, possibly owing to a read error. This chain joins TRBV12-3 or TRBV12-4 and TRBJ1-2, with 9 bases fitting TRBD1. The CDR3 contains 13 residues. The DNA for the CDR3 is TGTGCCAGCAATTTACAGGGGGCGTCCGGCTACACCTTC. The encoded protein is CASNLQGASGYTF.

The count of this clonotype is one. The V gene is TRBV28, the J gene TRBJ2-2, with 9 positions matching TRBD1. The CDR3 is made up of 15 amino acids. Germline CDR1 is MDHEN and CDR2 is SYDVKM. Trimming removed 6 bases from V and 1 base from J; junction bases left unmatched: 3. This chain's CDR3 is CASRGDRENTGELFF. The CDR3 nucleotides are TGTGCCAGCAGGGGGGACAGGGAGAACACCGGGGAGCTGTTTTTT.

The chain recombines TRBV5-6 with TRBJ2-7; 13 nucleotides match TRBD2. V was clipped by 2 bases and J by 1 base; unmatched bases: 6. From germline, CDR1 is SGHDT and CDR2 YYEEEE. The CDR3 runs to 17 residues. The chain's CDR3 is CASSLVRTSGRSYEQYF. Written as DNA, the CDR3 is TGTGCCAGCAGCTTAGTCCGGACTAGCGGGAGATCCTACGAGCAGTACTTC.

There are a few counts of this clonotype. The chain joins TRBV20-1 to TRBJ1-1; D is perhaps TRBD1 (6 bases). The length of the CDR3 is 13 residues. CDR1 is DFQATT and CDR2 is SNEGSKA in the germline V gene (reference sequence). V was shortened by 5 bases and J by 6 bases, with 16 bases between the two germline ends. The CDR3 region has the DNA TGCAGTGCTGAGACAGGTGGTTGGGCTGAAGCTTTCTTT. It is translated as CSAETGGWAEAFF.

The V call is TRBV15, the J call TRBJ1-6, with TRBD1 matching 8 bases. The length of the CDR3 is 15 residues. V lost 0 bases and J lost 8; bases outside the gene matches: 3. The V gene's germline CDR1 is LNHNV and CDR2 YYDKDF (reference sequence). The CDR3 nucleotides are TGTGCCACCAGCAGAGATCCGACAGGGGATTCACCCCTCCACTTT. Its translation is CATSRDPTGDSPLHF.

This clonotype showed up just a few times. The rearrangement uses TRBV4-1 and TRBJ1-5; D is unclear. This CDR3 region has 19 residues. The germline gives CDR1 MGHRA, CDR2 YSYEKL. Trimming removed 1 base at V and 0 bases at J, with 19 bases between. The CDR3 sequence: CASSQVPPSLEYSNQPQHF. The CDR3 coding sequence is TGCGCCAGCAGCCAAGTTCCGCCTTCATTGGAATATAGCAATCAGCCCCAGCATTTT.

This clonotype has just a few counts. The gene calls are TRBV4-2 and TRBJ1-6; no definite D call. This CDR3 is 15 amino acids long. V dropped 3 bases and J dropped 7 bases, with 13 bases sitting between them. Germline V gives CDR1 LGHNA, CDR2 YNFKEQ. CDR3 in DNA: TGTGCCAGCAGCCACGACGGACGGAAAAATTCACCCCTCCACTTT. Translated: CASSHDGRKNSPLHF.

The CDR3: CASSLLSQGRSSEAFF. In nucleotides, the CDR3 is TGTGCCAGCAGCTTATTGTCCCAGGGGCGGAGTTCTGAAGCTTTCTTT. The chain recombines TRBV7-2 with TRBJ1-1; D possibly corresponds to TRBD1 (6 bases). The V end was cut by 2 bases, the J end by 6 bases, with 19 bases between. Germline V CDR1 and CDR2: SGHTA, FQGNSA. The CDR3 has 16 residues.

This clonotype was seen only a few times. The chain is built from TRBV18 and TRBJ1-1; D is unclear. CDR3 length equals 13 residues. The ends were cut back, 5 bases at V and 7 bases at J, with 14 bases in the middle. CDR1 is KGHSH and CDR2 is LQKENI in the germline V gene. CDR3 DNA: TGTGCCAGCTCATCGTTCGAGTCTGGTGAAGCTTTCTTT. Its protein is CASSSFESGEAFF.

The J gene is TRBJ2-3, the V gene TRBV5-1; 7 nucleotides match TRBD1. J gave up 1 base and V 1 base, and 12 bases lay outside the gene matches. This CDR3 is built from 18 residues. CDR1 is SGHRS, CDR2 YFSETQ, per germline. CDR3 bases: TGCGCCAGCAGCTTGACAAACAAGGGGGCGAGAGGCACAGATACGCAGTATTTT. It translates to CASSLTNKGARGTDTQYF.

The rearrangement uses TRBV5-1 and TRBJ2-3, with 7 positions matching TRBD2. V trimming: 4 bases; J trimming: 6 bases; junction bases outside the gene matches: 11. Germline values: CDR1 SGHRS, CDR2 YFSETQ. The CDR3 loop spans 15 amino acids. The DNA of the CDR3 is TGCGCCAGCAGCGCCTCAATGACTAGCCCGGATACGCAGTATTTT. This sequence encodes CASSASMTSPDTQYF.

The rearrangement joins TRBV3-1 to TRBJ2-3, with 14 nucleotides matching TRBD2. From germline, CDR1 is LGHDT and CDR2 YNNKEL (reference sequence). Unmatched junction bases numbered 12, after V lost 6 bases and J lost 10 bases. CDR3 size: 16 residues. CDR3 protein: CASRLETGTSGSPQYF. The CDR3 DNA sequence: TGTGCCAGCAGACTTGAAACCGGGACTAGCGGGAGTCCGCAGTATTTT.

The CDR3 loop reads CASSQDLAGGSQETQYF. The CDR3 coding sequence is TGCGCCAGCAGCCAAGATTTAGCAGGGGGCAGCCAAGAGACCCAGTACTTC. The chain recombines TRBV4-3 with TRBJ2-5; 8 nucleotides line up with TRBD1. Germline V gene lookup returns CDR1 LGHNA and CDR2 YSLEER. This CDR3 is 17 amino acids long. V lost 0 bases, J lost 1 base, and 7 bases stayed unmatched.

This clonotype was seen only a few times. The V call is TRBV4-3, the J call TRBJ1-1; D possibly corresponds to TRBD1 (5 bases). CDR3 length equals 14 residues. The V end was cut by 2 bases, the J end by 2 bases, with 9 bases between. Per germline, CDR1 LGHNA and CDR2 YSLEER. The CDR3 is CASSQNGGNTEAFF. In DNA, the CDR3 is TGCGCCAGCAGCCAAAATGGGGGTAACACTGAAGCTTTCTTT.

This clonotype was observed many times. The chain recombines TRBV7-2 with TRBJ1-2; no reliable D call. The germline gives CDR1 SGHTA, CDR2 FQGNSA. The V end lost 6 bases, the J end lost 4 bases, and 15 bases lay between the germline ends. The length of the CDR3 is 14 residues. The CDR3 region has the DNA TGTGCCAGCAGTCTAATGTCTGAGGGCTATGGCTACACCTTC. Its protein product is CASSLMSEGYGYTF.

This clonotype was picked up a small number of times. This rearrangement joins TRBV12-3 or TRBV12-4 to TRBJ1-2; perhaps TRBD1 as D (5 bases). Trimming removed 3 bases at V and 4 bases at J, with 9 bases between. The CDR3 extends over 13 amino acids. CDR3 protein: CASSFSGGYGYTF. The CDR3 DNA sequence: TGTGCCAGCAGTTTTTCCGGGGGCTATGGCTACACCTTC.

This chain connects TRBV6-2 or TRBV6-3 to TRBJ1-5; TRBD1 might be the D (5 bases). V was trimmed by 1 base and J by 7 bases, leaving 11 bases between them. Looked up from germline, CDR1 is MNHEY and CDR2 is SVGEGT. The CDR3 totals 14 residues. CDR3 in DNA: TGTGCCAGCAGTTACTGGTCCGGGGGGCAGCCCCAGCATTTT. This gives the protein CASSYWSGGQPQHF.

DNA for the CDR3: TGTGCCAGCAGGGCGACAGGGATGAACACTGAAGCTTTCTTT. Encoded protein: CASRATGMNTEAFF. The gene calls are TRBV12-3 or TRBV12-4 and TRBJ1-1; 7 positions match TRBD1. With 6 bases clipped from V and 0 bases from J, the junction kept 4 bases outside the gene matches. This CDR3 contains 14 residues.

This clonotype was counted a few times. The CDR3 protein is CSASRQGKGILFF. The DNA for the CDR3 is TGCAGTGCATCGCGCCAAGGCAAAGGAATACTGTTTTTT. This chain joins TRBV20-1 and TRBJ1-4; D is uncertain. Germline CDR1 and CDR2: DFQATT and SNEGSKA (reference sequence). There are 13 residues in the CDR3. V lost 6 bases to trimming and J lost 13 bases, with 21 bases between them.

The gene calls are TRBV4-3 and TRBJ2-5; D assignment may be TRBD1 or TRBD2 (5 bases each). CDR1 LGHNA and CDR2 YSLEER come from the germline V gene. Trimming shortened V by 0 bases and J by 1 base, and 12 bases separated the two germline ends. The CDR3 runs to 16 residues. The CDR3 here is CASSQEGTGFQETQYF. DNA of the CDR3: TGCGCCAGCAGCCAAGAGGGGACGGGTTTCCAAGAGACCCAGTACTTC.